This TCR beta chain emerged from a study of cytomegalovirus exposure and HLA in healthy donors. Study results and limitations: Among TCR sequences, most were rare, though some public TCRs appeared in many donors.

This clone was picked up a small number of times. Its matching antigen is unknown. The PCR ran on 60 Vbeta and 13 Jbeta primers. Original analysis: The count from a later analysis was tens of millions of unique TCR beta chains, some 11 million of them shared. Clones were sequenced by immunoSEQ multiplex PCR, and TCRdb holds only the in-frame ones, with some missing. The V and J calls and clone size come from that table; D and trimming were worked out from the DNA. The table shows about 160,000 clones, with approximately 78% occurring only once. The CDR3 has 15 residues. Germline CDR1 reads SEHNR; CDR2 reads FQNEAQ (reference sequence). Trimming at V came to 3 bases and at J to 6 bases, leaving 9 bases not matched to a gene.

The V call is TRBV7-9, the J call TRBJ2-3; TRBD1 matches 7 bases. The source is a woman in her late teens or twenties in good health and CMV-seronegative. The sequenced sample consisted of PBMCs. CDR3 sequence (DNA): TGTGCCAGCAGCTTCGGGGCAGGGGGACGCGATACGCAGTATTTT. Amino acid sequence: CASSFGAGGRDTQYF. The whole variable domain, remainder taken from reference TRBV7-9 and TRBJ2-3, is DTGVSQNPRHKITKRGQNVTFRCDPISEHNRLYWYRQTLGQGPEFLTYFQNEAQLEKSRLLSDRFSAERPKGSFSTLEIQRTEQGDSAMYLCASSFGAGGRDTQYFGPGTRLTVL.